What follows are 8 T cell receptor beta chains derived from one specimen sequenced in a study of blood T cell repertoires in COVID-19. TCRdb's table, derived via immunoSEQ multiplex PCR, lists solely in-frame clones and lacks some. The sample holds 150,000 to 200,000 clones, roughly 84% seen once. The sequenced sample consisted of PBMCs or T cells enriched from blood (not recorded which). The receptors were gathered from a woman in her fifties or sixties who had recovered from COVID-19.

The rearrangement joins TRBV5-1 to TRBJ2-1, with TRBD1 matching over 11 bases. The germline gives CDR1 SGHRS, CDR2 YFSETQ. CDR3 length: 15 residues. After removal of 1 base from V and 7 bases from J, the junction contained 4 bases not matched to a gene. The CDR3 region is CASSLFRDRGNEQFF. The CDR3 nucleotides read TGCGCCAGCAGCTTGTTCCGGGACAGGGGGAATGAGCAGTTCTTC. Full variable domain (missing parts from reference TRBV5-1 and TRBJ2-1): KAGVTQTPRYLIKTRGQQVTLSCSPISGHRSVSWYQQTPGQGLQFLFEYFSETQRNKGNFPGRFSGRQFSNSRSEMNVSTLELGDSALYLCASSLFRDRGNEQFFGPGTRLTVL.

The CDR3 DNA is TGTGCCAGCAGCCGGGGGGCGGGCCAGACGAACACTGAAGCTTTCTTT. It translates to CASSRGAGQTNTEAFF. The V and J genes are TRBV5-6 and TRBJ1-1; TRBD1 is a possible D gene (6 bases). CDR1 SGHDT and CDR2 YYEEEE come from the germline V gene. The length of the CDR3 is 16 residues. The germline V and J ends were trimmed by 4 bases and 1 base, with 17 bases remaining between them. Drawing the rest from reference TRBV5-6 and TRBJ1-1, the complete variable domain is DAGVTQSPTHLIKTRGQQVTLRCSPKSGHDTVSWYQQALGQGPQFIFQYYEEEERQRGNFPDRFSGHQFPNYSSELNVNALLLGDSALYLCASSRGAGQTNTEAFFGQGTRLTVV.

V and J are TRBV3-1 (or the pseudogene TRBV3-2) and TRBJ2-7; a weak D match, TRBD1 (6 bases). From germline, CDR1 is LGHDT and CDR2 YNNKEL (reference sequence). V lost 0 bases to trimming and J lost 2 bases, with 11 bases between them. The CDR3 runs 15 residues. CDR3 amino acids: CASSQESGHPYEQYF. As DNA, the CDR3 is TGTGCCAGCAGCCAAGAGTCGGGACACCCCTACGAGCAGTACTTC.

The chain recombines TRBV5-1 with TRBJ1-1; 9 bases fit TRBD1. V gave up 3 bases and J gave up 1 base; unmatched junction bases: 4. Per germline, CDR1 SGHRS and CDR2 YFSETQ. The CDR3 is 15 amino acids. The CDR3 protein is CASSSLGQGNTEAFF. DNA of the CDR3: TGCGCCAGCAGCTCGCTGGGACAGGGGAACACTGAAGCTTTCTTT.

V usage is TRBV10-3 and J usage is TRBJ2-7; 7 positions agree with TRBD1. The CDR3 totals 13 residues. Unmatched junction bases numbered 4, after V lost 4 bases and J lost 4 bases. Germline V gives CDR1 ENHRY, CDR2 SYGVKD. The CDR3 DNA sequence: TGTGCCATCAGTGGGGGGACAGCATACGAGCAGTACTTC. This codes for CAISGGTAYEQYF.

The chain links TRBV10-1 to TRBJ2-2; D might be TRBD1 (5 bases). Trimming took off 3 bases at V and 4 bases at J, with 9 bases between the two ends. CDR3 length: 14 amino acids. CDR1 is WNHNN, CDR2 SYGVQD, per germline (reference sequence). CDR3: CASSDLGATGELFF. The CDR3 nucleotides are TGCGCCAGCAGTGATTTAGGGGCCACCGGGGAGCTGTTTTTT.

A single count supports this clone. This chain uses TRBV19 with TRBJ2-7, with D possibly being TRBD1 (6 bases). Germline V CDR1 and CDR2: LNHDA, SQIVND (reference sequence). Trimming left V 3 bases short and J 6 bases short, with 15 bases between. This CDR3 has 14 amino acids. This CDR3 is CASSIQGGRGEQYF. CDR3 DNA sequence: TGTGCCAGTAGTATCCAAGGGGGTAGGGGCGAGCAGTACTTC.

The V gene is TRBV25-1, the J gene TRBJ2-1, with no clear D. This CDR3 contains 14 residues. The ends were cut back, 0 bases at V and 9 bases at J, with 12 bases in the middle. Germline V gene lookup returns CDR1 MGHDK and CDR2 SYGVNS. The CDR3 loop is CASSEYKAPGEQFF. The CDR3 DNA reads TGTGCCAGCAGTGAATATAAAGCTCCGGGTGAGCAGTTCTTC.